This TCR beta chain was captured by sequencing in a study of shared clonotypes between healthy human individuals. Generated by immunoSEQ multiplex PCR, the TCRdb table keeps only in-frame clones and is missing some. This sample has just over 2,000,000 clones, with 90% to 95% found just once. V dropped 2 bases and J dropped 0 bases, with 19 bases sitting between them. The CDR3 is 19 residues long. Germline CDR1 SNHLY, CDR2 FYNNEI. Sequencing was done on a sample of naive CD4+ T cells sorted from blood. Subset defined: CD45RA+ positively selected. This TCR was sampled from a man aged 18 to 35 in good health. The V call is TRBV2, the J call TRBJ2-2; TRBD2 might be the D (5 bases). The CDR3 region has the DNA TGTGCCAGCAGTGAAAATCCCGGACTCTACTCTTCGAACACCGGGGAGCTGTTTTTT. This sequence encodes CASSENPGLYSSNTGELFF.